This entry is about one T cell receptor (beta chain). What it binds is not known. The data were obtained in a study of cytomegalovirus exposure and HLA in healthy donors. Data came from immunoSEQ multiplex PCR; TCRdb stores just in-frame clones and leaves some out. This sample yields 150,000 to 200,000 clones, of which about 86% are seen a single time; roughly 1.5% belongs to the top ten. Per germline, CDR1 SGHRS and CDR2 YFSETQ. The CDR3 covers 16 residues. After removal of 3 bases from V and 4 bases from J, the junction contained 12 bases not matched to a gene. Overall study results and limits: Both high specificity and high sensitivity reportedly marked the classifier's diagnosis of cytomegalovirus status.

The sample taken for sequencing was PBMCs. The receptor was derived from a woman in her thirties in good health and CMV-seronegative. V usage is TRBV5-1 and J usage is TRBJ2-7, with 8 bases lining up with TRBD2. The CDR3 nucleotides are TGCGCCAGCAGCTCGCCCAGCGGGGGATTTCATTACGAGCAGTACTTC. Its protein is CASSSPSGGFHYEQYF.